The T cell receptor (beta chain) described here comes from a study of T-cell memory formation after mild COVID-19. Study-wide points: Nothing confirmed that second-wave clones peaking on day 37 were specific for SARS-CoV-2.

Germline lookup yields CDR1 DFQATT and CDR2 SNEGSKA (reference sequence). Trimming took 4 bases from V and 10 from J, leaving 22 bases between them. The CDR3 has 14 residues. From 5'RACE with constant-segment primers came TCR alpha and TCR beta cDNA libraries that carried sample barcodes and UMIs. MiXCR, applied by TCRdb to the 5' RACE reads, yields one record per CDR3 protein. The sample includes under 450,000 distinct CDR3 sequences, approximately 15% of them seen just once. Note on this clonotype: Its target is unknown.

The chain uses TRBV20-1 and TRBJ1-1, with a weak D call TRBD1 (6 bases). Sequenced material: PBMCs or a T cell subset sorted from them (not recorded which). This receptor was taken from a man aged 18 to 30 who had mild COVID-19 (a few samples of this study predate the infection). Cell type and time point are not known. The CDR3 loop reads CSATTPAGVRVAFF. The CDR3 DNA reads as TGCAGTGCTACCACCCCGGCAGGGGTGAGGGTAGCTTTCTTT.